The source of this TCR beta chain is a study of T cell repertoires in cytomegalovirus infection. At the level of the study: It was recently identified HLA-C-restricted and well-studied HLA-B-restricted CMV epitopes that the study used. Public TCR beta signatures marked donors with CMV infection and the matching HLA.

Trimming took 0 bases from V and 3 from J, leaving 0 bases between them. CDR1 is SGHVS, CDR2 FQNEAQ, per germline. CDR3 length equals 12 residues. The table lists this clonotype with many counts. The target antigen is unknown. From the reads, TCRdb called clonotypes with MiXCR, one entry per CDR3 protein. The table has 700,000 to 950,000 distinct CDR3 sequences, 30% to 35% seen once; the top ten hold about an eighth. The gene calls are TRBV7-8 and TRBJ1-5; the D is unclear. The sequence came from a human donor in good health (CMV status not recorded). Some clones in this sample may be carry-over from other donors' samples. Specimen: cultured CD8+ T cells from PBMCs, collected from culture after CMV antigen stimulation. CDR3 sequence reads: CASSLANQPQHF. As DNA, the CDR3 is TGTGCCAGCAGCTTAGCCAATCAGCCCCAGCATTTT.